The entry below describes one T cell receptor beta chain. The sample is drawn from a study of OX40 agonist ivuxolimab in advanced cancers. People who had autoimmune disease history or systemic immunosuppression were excluded. The CDR3 totals 16 residues. Germline values: CDR1 LNHDA, CDR2 SQIVND (reference sequence). V was shortened by 3 bases and J by 0 bases, with 13 bases between the two germline ends. Generated by immunoSEQ multiplex PCR, the TCRdb table keeps only in-frame clones and is missing some. This sample has about 50,000 clones, with about 88% found just once. This receptor was taken from an adult with an advanced solid tumor such as melanoma, head and neck, liver or kidney cancer. The chain recombines TRBV19 with TRBJ2-3; no clear D gene. The source was CD4+ or CD8+ T cells sorted from blood, collected in a trial of the OX40 agonist ivuxolimab. The CDR3 DNA is TGTGCCAGTAGTATCGGGCAGGCGATTAGCACAGATACGCAGTATTTT. This codes for CASSIGQAISTDTQYF.